The 13 T cell receptor beta chains below come from one sample, sequenced in a study of blood T cell repertoires in COVID-19. The table came from immunoSEQ multiplex PCR; TCRdb's copy has only in-frame clones and leaves some out. The sample lists 150,000 to 200,000 clones, 60% to 85% occurring once. Sequencing was carried out using peripheral blood. Every receptor here comes from a woman aged 60-75 years with COVID-19, enrolled during active disease.

This chain connects TRBV5-1 to TRBJ2-2, with 11 bases lining up with TRBD2. The CDR3 is made up of 16 amino acids. V shed 6 bases and J 5 bases; nucleotides not matched to a gene: 9. Germline CDR1 SGHRS, CDR2 YFSETQ. The CDR3 protein is CASTVLAGVYTGELFF. The CDR3 nucleotides are TGCGCCAGCACCGTACTAGCGGGAGTTTATACCGGGGAGCTGTTTTTT.

V usage is TRBV6-6 and J usage is TRBJ1-5; no reliable D call. V was shortened by 2 bases and J by 11 bases, with 7 bases between the two germline ends. The germline gives CDR1 MNHNY, CDR2 SVGAGI (reference sequence). The length of the CDR3 is 11 residues. DNA of the CDR3: TGTGCCAGCAGTTACGGAGGGTCCCAGCATTTT. This encodes CASSYGGSQHF.

The chain recombines TRBV6-5 with TRBJ2-2; D remains unclear. The V gene lost 7 bases and the J gene lost 3 bases, with 6 bases spanning the gap. CDR1 and CDR2 (germline): MNHEY, SVGAGI. CDR3 length: 12 residues. CDR3 loop: CASMADTGELFF. CDR3 in DNA: TGTGCCAGCATGGCCGACACCGGGGAGCTGTTTTTT.

In this sample, this clone turned up a few times. The chain combines TRBV7-9 with TRBJ1-2; no reliable D call. Germline-derived CDR1 and CDR2 are SEHNR and FQNEAQ (reference sequence). V lost 4 bases and J lost 6, with 12 bases in between. The CDR3 is 13 amino acids. The CDR3 DNA reads as TGTGCCAGCAGCTCCGCGGGGTGGGATGGCTACACCTTC. It codes for CASSSAGWDGYTF.

The chain has TRBV27 and TRBJ2-7; TRBD1 agrees at 10 bases. The ends lost 3 bases at V and 4 bases at J; junction bases unmatched: 3. Germline-derived CDR1 and CDR2 are MNHEY and SMNVEV (reference sequence). This CDR3 contains 14 residues. In DNA, the CDR3 is TGTGCCAGCAGTTTGACAGGGGGCTTTTACGAGCAGTACTTC. Protein product: CASSLTGGFYEQYF.

The chain uses TRBV23-1 and TRBJ2-7; perhaps TRBD1 as D (5 bases). TRBV23-1 is reported as an ORF; its role is uncertain. V lost 2 bases and J lost 3, with 14 bases in between. CDR3 length equals 15 residues. The CDR3 loop is CASSQIRVRFYEQYF. The CDR3, as DNA: TGCGCCAGCAGTCAAATCAGGGTCCGATTCTACGAGCAGTACTTC.

Only one count was recorded for this clone. The chain is built from TRBV5-4 and TRBJ2-5; D remains ambiguous. Trimming took off 2 bases at V and 1 base at J, with 6 bases between the two ends. The CDR3 has 13 amino acids. Germline V gives CDR1 SGHNT, CDR2 YYREEE (reference sequence). This CDR3 reads CASSFPRQETQYF. The CDR3 nucleotides are TGTGCCAGCAGCTTCCCGCGCCAAGAGACCCAGTACTTC.

This sequence joins TRBV9 and TRBJ2-3; 10 bases are shared with TRBD1. CDR3 length: 14 amino acids. Germline lookup yields CDR1 SGDLS and CDR2 YYNGEE. J was trimmed by 7 bases and V by 2 bases; bases with no gene match: 4. CDR3 in DNA: TGTGCCAGCAGCGTCGGGGACAGGGGTCATACGCAGTATTTT. This encodes CASSVGDRGHTQYF.

The chain uses TRBV7-6 and TRBJ2-5; 9 bases are a match to TRBD2. Germline assignment: CDR1 SGHVS and CDR2 FNYEAQ. Trimming at V came to 1 base and at J to 0 bases, leaving 3 bases not matched to a gene. This CDR3 has 16 residues. In DNA, the CDR3 is TGTGCCAGCAGCTTAGGGGGACTAGCCCACCAAGAGACCCAGTACTTC. It codes for CASSLGGLAHQETQYF.

There are a few counts of this clone. The V gene is TRBV5-4, the J gene TRBJ2-1, with 9 bases fitting TRBD1. Trimming took 0 bases from V and 5 from J; bases not matched to a gene: 6. The CDR3 length is 16 residues. Looked up from germline, CDR1 is SGHNT and CDR2 is YYREEE (reference sequence). CDR3 DNA sequence: TGTGCCAGCAGCTTGGCCGGGGGACAGGGCAACAATGAGCAGTTCTTC. Translation: CASSLAGGQGNNEQFF.

J is TRBJ1-2 and V is TRBV11-2; TRBD1 aligns across 8 bases. The germline V gene has CDR1 SGHAT and CDR2 FQNNGV. CDR3 length: 13 residues. V was pared by 11 bases and J by 8 bases, with 13 bases of the junction left unmatched. This CDR3 reads CASGQGHSYGYTF. CDR3 nucleotides: TGTGCCTCCGGACAGGGACACAGCTACGGCTACACCTTC.

The CDR3 reads CASSGGLRRNTIYF. In DNA form, the CDR3 reads TGCGCCAGCAGTGGGGGACTGCGTAGAAACACCATATATTTT. The chain is built from TRBV10-2 and TRBJ1-3; D is possibly TRBD1 (5 bases). Germline V gene sequence: CDR1 WSHSY, CDR2 SAAADI. V was shortened by 4 bases and J by 5 bases, with 12 bases between the two germline ends. CDR3 size: 14 residues.

This clone is labeled medium-sized. V usage is TRBV5-6 and J usage is TRBJ2-7, with TRBD1 identical over 7 bases. The germline gives CDR1 SGHDT, CDR2 YYEEEE. The trim removed 6 bases at V and 4 bases at J, leaving 7 bases unmatched. The CDR3 is 13 amino acids. The CDR3: CASTPGGAYEQYF. In DNA form, the CDR3 reads TGTGCCAGCACCCCAGGGGGAGCTTACGAGCAGTACTTC.